One T cell receptor (beta chain) is described in this entry. CDR3 length equals 14 residues. V lost 3 bases and J 4 bases, leaving 7 bases between the germline ends. Germline V gene data show CDR1 as MNHNS and CDR2 as SASEGT. Clones were sequenced by immunoSEQ multiplex PCR, and TCRdb holds only the in-frame ones, with some missing. This table has tens of thousands of clones, about 94% appearing once. The data originate from a study of T cell changes during pregnancy in multiple sclerosis. This receptor was taken from a female donor with multiple sclerosis, enrolled in a pregnancy study. Material: peripheral blood, obtained in the third trimester of pregnancy. The gene calls are TRBV6-1 and TRBJ2-6; maybe TRBD1 (5 bases). CDR3 sequence (DNA): TGTGCCAGCAGTGAGGGGCGAGGGGCCAACGTCCTGACTTTC. This gives the protein CASSEGRGANVLTF.